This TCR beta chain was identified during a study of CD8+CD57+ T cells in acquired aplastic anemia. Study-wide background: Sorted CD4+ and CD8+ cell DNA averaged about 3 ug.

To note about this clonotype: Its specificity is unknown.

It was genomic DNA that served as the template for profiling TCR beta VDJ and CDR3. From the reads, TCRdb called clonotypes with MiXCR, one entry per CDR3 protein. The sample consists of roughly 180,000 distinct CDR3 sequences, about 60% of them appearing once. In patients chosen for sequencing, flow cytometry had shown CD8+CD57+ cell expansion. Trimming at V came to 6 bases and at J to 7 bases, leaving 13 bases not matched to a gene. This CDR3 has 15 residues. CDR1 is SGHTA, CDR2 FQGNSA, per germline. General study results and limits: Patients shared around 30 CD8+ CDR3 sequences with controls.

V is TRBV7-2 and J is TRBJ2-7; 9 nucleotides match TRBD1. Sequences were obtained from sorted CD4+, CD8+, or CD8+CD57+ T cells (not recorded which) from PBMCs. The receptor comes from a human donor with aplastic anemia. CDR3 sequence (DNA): TGTGCCAGCAGTTCTGACTACAGGGGGCCCGGGGAGCAGTACTTC. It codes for CASSSDYRGPGEQYF. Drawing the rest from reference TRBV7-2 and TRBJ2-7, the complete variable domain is GAGVSQSPSNKVTEKGKDVELRCDPISGHTALYWYRQSLGQGLEFLIYFQGNSAPDKSGLPSDRFSAERTGGSVSTLTIQRTQQEDSAVYLCASSSDYRGPGEQYFGPGTRLTVT.